Each of the 21 T cell receptor beta chains below was sequenced from the same sample in a study of blood T cells in healthy people across ages. Sample-barcoded 5' priming and a J-beta primer mix drove a second PCR of roughly 6 to 12 cycles. TCRdb processed the 5' RACE reads anew with MiXCR; each CDR3 protein has one entry. This table holds approximately 940,000 distinct CDR3 sequences, about 48% found once. The material sequenced was blood. The source is a young man in good health.

A remark on this clonotype: At one of its ends the junction is not consistent with the germline gene, which may arise from a read error. The chain uses TRBV7-9 and TRBJ2-1, with 11 positions matching TRBD2. This CDR3 spans 17 amino acids. The germline V gene encodes CDR1 SEHNR and CDR2 FQNEAQ (reference sequence). The DNA for the CDR3 is TGTTCCAGCAGCTTAGCGTTAGGTAGCGGGGGGGCCCATGAGCAGTTCTTC. Amino acid sequence: CSSSLALGSGGAHEQFF.

This clonotype was found a few times. CDR3 in DNA: TGTGCCAGCAGTACGCGACAGGGGGCTTCAGATACGCAGTATTTT. This gives the protein CASSTRQGASDTQYF. The rearrangement uses TRBV12-3 or TRBV12-4 and TRBJ2-3, with TRBD1 matching over 10 bases. The CDR3 loop spans 15 amino acids. The ends lost 5 bases at V and 4 bases at J; junction bases unmatched: 6.

This clonotype was observed at least ten times. This chain connects TRBV4-3 to TRBJ2-7; no clear D gene. The CDR3 covers 16 residues. The V gene's germline CDR1 is LGHNA and CDR2 YSLEER. The ends were cut back, 0 bases at V and 0 bases at J, with 12 bases in the middle. As DNA, the CDR3 is TGCGCCAGCAGCCAAGATCTTACAGTACACTCCTACGAGCAGTACTTC. This encodes CASSQDLTVHSYEQYF.

Only a few counts were recorded for this clonotype. The chain joins TRBV9 to TRBJ1-2, with D perhaps TRBD1 (5 bases). Trimming removed 0 bases from V and 8 bases from J, with 14 bases in between. The CDR3 sequence is 14 residues long. The germline CDR1 and CDR2 sequences are SGDLS and YYNGEE. CDR3 sequence (DNA): TGTGCCAGCAGCGTAGGAACAGGTCCGGGAGGCTACACCTTC. Its translation: CASSVGTGPGGYTF.

The rearrangement joins TRBV7-2 to TRBJ2-3; TRBD2 agrees at 7 bases. V dropped 8 bases and J dropped 3; count of bases not matched to a gene: 8. CDR1 is SGHTA, CDR2 FQGNSA, per germline. The CDR3 extends over 14 amino acids. For the CDR3, the DNA is TGTGCCAGCTGGGATAGCGGGTCAACAGATACGCAGTATTTT. Its translation is CASWDSGSTDTQYF.

This clonotype was observed a handful of times. V and J are TRBV6-1 and TRBJ2-3; TRBD2 matches 8 bases. Germline-derived CDR1 and CDR2 are MNHNS and SASEGT. With 6 bases clipped from V and 2 bases from J, the junction kept 10 bases outside the gene matches. This CDR3 contains 16 residues. In DNA, the CDR3 is TGTGCCAGCAGATCCAGAGCGGGGGCTAACACAGATACGCAGTATTTT. Translation: CASRSRAGANTDTQYF.

The genes are TRBV5-1 and TRBJ2-5; 7 bases match TRBD2. V gave up 4 bases and J gave up 3 bases; unmatched junction bases: 6. Germline loops: CDR1 SGHRS, CDR2 YFSETQ. There are 14 residues in the CDR3. Written as DNA, the CDR3 is TGCGCCAGCAGCACGGGCGCGGGAGAAGAGACCCAGTACTTC. Translated: CASSTGAGEETQYF.

This chain joins TRBV7-2 and TRBJ2-5; 7 nucleotides agree with TRBD1. Germline V gene lookup returns CDR1 SGHTA and CDR2 FQGNSA. Trimming took 5 bases from V and 1 from J; bases not matched to a gene: 7. The CDR3 spans 15 residues. DNA for the CDR3: TGTGCCAGCAGCCCCCAGACAGGGACCCAAGAGACCCAGTACTTC. Protein product: CASSPQTGTQETQYF.

The chain recombines TRBV7-6 with TRBJ2-7, with D perhaps TRBD1 or TRBD2 (5 bases each). The length of the CDR3 is 14 residues. The V end lost 5 bases, the J end lost 6 bases, and 17 bases lay between the germline ends. The germline CDR1 and CDR2 sequences are SGHVS and FNYEAQ. In DNA, the CDR3 is TGTGCCAGCAGCACCGGGACCATCTCCCTCGAGCAGTACTTC. It codes for CASSTGTISLEQYF.

The genes are TRBV4-2 and TRBJ2-1, with 11 positions matching TRBD2. V was clipped by 3 bases and J by 8 bases; unmatched bases: 9. CDR1 and CDR2 (germline): LGHNA, YNFKEQ. The CDR3 spans 16 residues. CDR3 sequence (DNA): TGTGCCAGCAGCCATTTTAGCGGGGGGGTCCTCGATGAGCAGTTCTTC. Translated: CASSHFSGGVLDEQFF.

The genes are TRBV3-1 and TRBJ2-3, with 12 bases that match TRBD2. The germline V gene has CDR1 LGHDT and CDR2 YNNKEL (reference sequence). The CDR3 length is 18 residues. With V trimmed by 1 base and J by 3 bases, 8 bases remained unmatched. The CDR3 nucleotides read TGTGCCAGCAGCCAAGGGACTAGCGGGGCCCCGGGGACAGATACGCAGTATTTT. Protein sequence: CASSQGTSGAPGTDTQYF.

V is TRBV11-1 and J is TRBJ2-5; 8 positions agree with TRBD2. Judging by the DNA end, TRBJ2-7 fits better; the J call may be wrong. Looked up from germline, CDR1 is SGHAT and CDR2 is FQDESV (reference sequence). The CDR3 is 14 amino acids. The CDR3 loop reads CASSWAAGEYEQYF. CDR3 bases: TGTGCCAGCAGCTGGGCAGCGGGGGAGTACGAGCAGTACTTC.

The genes are TRBV12-3 or TRBV12-4 and TRBJ2-1, with unresolved D. This CDR3 is 12 amino acids long. Trimming pared 3 bases from V and 6 bases from J, leaving 6 bases between. This chain's CDR3 is CASSFASNEQFF. The CDR3 DNA is TGTGCCAGCAGTTTTGCCAGCAATGAGCAGTTCTTC.

A few counts support this clonotype. This chain connects TRBV5-1 to TRBJ2-1; TRBD1 aligns across 7 bases. From germline, CDR1 is SGHRS and CDR2 YFSETQ. The junction had 5 bases not matched to a gene; V was cut back by 0 bases and J by 5 bases. The CDR3 is made up of 15 amino acids. CDR3: CASSLGGGPNNEQFF. The CDR3 DNA reads TGCGCCAGCAGCTTGGGAGGGGGCCCCAACAATGAGCAGTTCTTC.

The chain links TRBV30 to TRBJ2-2; D ambiguous. The CDR3 contains 14 residues. V lost 0 bases and J 2 bases, leaving 7 bases between the germline ends. Germline CDR1 and CDR2: GTSNPN and SVGIG (reference sequence). DNA of the CDR3: TGTGCCTGGAGTGTCGTGGGAAACACCGGGGAGCTGTTTTTT. Its translation: CAWSVVGNTGELFF.

This clonotype was picked up one time. The V call is TRBV20-1, the J call TRBJ1-5; weak D call: TRBD1 (5 bases). With 4 bases removed from V and 4 bases from J, the gap between germline ends came to 20 bases. CDR3 length: 16 residues. The germline V gene has CDR1 DFQATT and CDR2 SNEGSKA (reference sequence). The CDR3 spells CSATLPRGKKNQPQHF. DNA for the CDR3: TGCAGTGCTACCCTTCCACGGGGGAAAAAGAATCAGCCCCAGCATTTT.

In this sample, this clonotype turned up a few times. V and J are TRBV12-3 or TRBV12-4 and TRBJ2-1; 7 bases align to TRBD2. The trim removed 7 bases at V and 7 bases at J, leaving 10 bases unmatched. The CDR3 length is 14 residues. CDR3 DNA sequence: TGTGCCAGCAACCAACCAGGACTAGGGAATGAGCAGTTCTTC. Protein sequence: CASNQPGLGNEQFF.

This clonotype has ten or more counts. The chain couples TRBV12-3 or TRBV12-4 to TRBJ2-3; no firm D call. The germline V and J ends were trimmed by 6 bases and 1 base, with 17 bases remaining between them. The CDR3 covers 16 residues. CDR3 protein: CASRPLLASGTDTQYF. The DNA for the CDR3 is TGTGCCAGCAGACCACTGTTAGCTTCAGGCACAGATACGCAGTATTTT.

The sample holds a few counts of this clonotype. The V call is TRBV5-8, the J call TRBJ1-2, with D unresolved. Germline V gene sequence: CDR1 SGHTS, CDR2 YDEGEE. V lost 6 bases and J 4 bases, leaving 19 bases between the germline ends. This CDR3 comprises 15 residues. The CDR3 DNA is TGTGCCAGCATCCTCCGAGGCGGATACCGCTATGGCTACACCTTC. Protein sequence: CASILRGGYRYGYTF.

This clonotype was seen a few times. V is TRBV18 and J is TRBJ1-1; D perhaps matches TRBD1 (6 bases). The CDR3 is made up of 14 amino acids. With 2 bases removed from V and 1 base from J, the gap between germline ends came to 8 bases. Germline V CDR1 and CDR2: KGHSH, LQKENI. The CDR3 DNA follows: TGTGCCAGCTCACCAGAGACAGGGAACACTGAAGCTTTCTTT. It encodes CASSPETGNTEAFF.

The chain employs TRBV7-3 and TRBJ2-1, with 8 bases lining up with TRBD2. The CDR3 extends over 14 amino acids. Trimming cost V 3 bases and J 9 bases; bases outside gene matches: 7. The germline V gene encodes CDR1 SGHTA and CDR2 FQGTGA. The CDR3 spells CASSLGGGRPEQFF. The DNA of the CDR3 is TGTGCCAGCAGCTTGGGCGGGGGGCGTCCTGAGCAGTTCTTC.